The 10 T cell receptor beta chains in this list originate from one sample, sequenced in a study of blood T cells in healthy people across ages (dated by TCRdb to between 2014 and 2017). The library was prepared using 5' RACE. TCRdb shows the sequencer as Illumina HiSeq 2500. A second roughly 6 to 12 cycle PCR used a sample-barcoded 5' primer and a J-beta primer mix. TCRdb trimmed public reads at Q25 via fastp, called clones via MiXCR and kept in-frame beta chains. Every CDR3 protein is listed once, alongside the most common genes and DNA of its rows. Counted in this sample were hundreds of thousands of distinct CDR3 sequences; approximately 52% of them appeared once. Together, the top ten hold 13% of the sample. Sequenced: blood. These receptors were collected from a woman aged 80 or over in good health.

The rearrangement links TRBV7-2 to TRBJ2-5; 7 positions match TRBD1. The germline V gene encodes CDR1 SGHTA and CDR2 FQGNSA. The CDR3 has 15 residues. After removal of 5 bases from V and 0 bases from J, the junction contained 6 bases not matched to a gene. CDR3 in amino acids: CASSSSDRYQETQYF. The DNA for the CDR3 is TGTGCCAGCAGCAGCTCGGACAGGTACCAAGAGACCCAGTACTTC.

This clonotype was recorded many times. The chain employs TRBV27 and TRBJ1-2; D is perhaps TRBD1 (6 bases). The CDR3 is made up of 15 amino acids. The V gene lost 5 bases and the J gene lost 4 bases, with 17 bases spanning the gap. From germline, CDR1 is MNHEY and CDR2 SMNVEV (reference sequence). The CDR3 nucleotides read TGTGCCAGCAGTCCCCGTCGGACAGATCCCTATGGCTACACCTTC. It encodes CASSPRRTDPYGYTF.

At least ten counts were recorded for this clonotype. The chain links TRBV20-1 to TRBJ2-1; 7 nucleotides agree with TRBD2. The V gene's germline CDR1 is DFQATT and CDR2 SNEGSKA (reference sequence). The CDR3 has 15 amino acids. J was trimmed by 0 bases and V by 4 bases; bases with no gene match: 6. CDR3 nucleotides: TGCAGTGCTATTCTAGCGGAGCGCTCCTACAATGAGCAGTTCTTC. Encoded protein: CSAILAERSYNEQFF.

The chain is built from TRBV20-1 and TRBJ2-5, with 7 bases that match TRBD1. This CDR3 contains 13 residues. Germline V gene data show CDR1 as DFQATT and CDR2 as SNEGSKA (reference sequence). V shed 6 bases, J shed 0 bases, and the junction held 4 bases outside the gene matches. The CDR3 DNA reads TGCAGTGCAGCAGGGACAGACCAAGAGACCCAGTACTTC. Its protein product is CSAAGTDQETQYF.

The V call is TRBV7-9, the J call TRBJ1-2; TRBD1 aligns across 7 bases. Looked up from germline, CDR1 is SEHNR and CDR2 is FQNEAQ (reference sequence). V lost 5 bases, J lost 4 bases, and 10 bases stayed unmatched. This CDR3 region has 15 residues. This CDR3 is CASSPERGLSYGYTF. The CDR3 DNA follows: TGTGCCAGCAGCCCCGAAAGGGGGCTGAGCTATGGCTACACCTTC. The full variable domain, completed using reference TRBV7-9 and TRBJ1-2, is DTGVSQNPRHKITKRGQNVTFRCDPISEHNRLYWYRQTLGQGPEFLTYFQNEAQLEKSRLLSDRFSAERPKGSFSTLEIQRTEQGDSAMYLCASSPERGLSYGYTFGSGTRLTVV.

This chain uses TRBV7-9 with TRBJ2-7; TRBD2 is a possible D gene (6 bases). Germline CDR1 and CDR2: SEHNR and FQNEAQ (reference sequence). The CDR3 has 16 amino acids. Trimming cost V 1 base and J 0 bases, with 13 bases left between them. The CDR3 reads CASSLGVGTDSYEQYF. DNA of the CDR3: TGTGCCAGCAGCTTAGGCGTGGGGACTGACTCCTACGAGCAGTACTTC.

The V call is TRBV5-1, the J call TRBJ1-2; 9 bases fit TRBD1. The trim removed 4 bases at V and 6 bases at J, leaving 7 bases unmatched. The CDR3 is made up of 14 amino acids. The germline CDR1 and CDR2 sequences are SGHRS and YFSETQ. The CDR3, as DNA: TGCGCCAGCAGCGCGGGGGACAGGGTGGATGGCTACACCTTC. This translates into CASSAGDRVDGYTF.

There are many counts of this clonotype. A much larger clone lies one base from this, so it may be a read error. The chain is built from TRBV12-3 or TRBV12-4 and TRBJ2-1; 7 bases are a match to TRBD2. This CDR3 is 14 amino acids long. J lost 4 bases, V lost 8 bases, and 8 bases had no gene match. The CDR3: CASRGLGVYNEQFF. For the CDR3, the DNA is TGTGCCAGCCGAGGACTAGGGGTTTACAATGAGCAGTTCTTC.

This chain links TRBV5-1 with TRBJ1-4, with 9 bases fitting TRBD1. CDR3 length equals 15 residues. The germline gives CDR1 SGHRS, CDR2 YFSETQ. Trimming at V came to 3 bases and at J to 2 bases, leaving 2 bases not matched to a gene. The CDR3 sequence: CASSWTGATNEKLFF. The CDR3 nucleotides read TGCGCCAGCAGCTGGACAGGGGCTACTAATGAAAAACTGTTTTTT. Drawing the rest from reference TRBV5-1 and TRBJ1-4, the complete variable domain is KAGVTQTPRYLIKTRGQQVTLSCSPISGHRSVSWYQQTPGQGLQFLFEYFSETQRNKGNFPGRFSGRQFSNSRSEMNVSTLELGDSALYLCASSWTGATNEKLFFGSGTQLSVL.

The CDR3 DNA is TGTGCCTGGAGTGTACCAGGGATCAATGAGCAGTTCTTC. Translated, it gives CAWSVPGINEQFF. The rearrangement uses TRBV30 and TRBJ2-1, with a tentative D call TRBD1 (5 bases). The V end lost 0 bases, the J end lost 6 bases, and 9 bases lay between the germline ends. The CDR3 totals 13 residues. Germline assignment: CDR1 GTSNPN and CDR2 SVGIG (reference sequence).